This T cell receptor beta chain is from a study of patients and donors after allogeneic stem cell transplantation. TCRdb reanalysed the RT-PCR reads using MiXCR and keeps one entry per CDR3 protein. The data hold about a million distinct CDR3 sequences, with under 20% observed a single time. CDR3 length: 16 amino acids. The V segment lost 1 base and the J segment 3 bases; nucleotides outside the gene matches: 6. Germline V gene data show CDR1 as LGHDT and CDR2 as YNNKEL (reference sequence). The sequence was collected from a human donor who was either an allogeneic HSCT recipient or a stem cell or donor lymphocyte infusion donor (not recorded which). It is not recorded whose cells these are; they may come from a transplant donor. The V call is TRBV3-1, the J call TRBJ2-4, with TRBD1 identical over 7 bases. Sequencing was performed on blood, either unsorted or a sorted T cell fraction (not recorded which). The CDR3 DNA sequence: TGTGCCAGCAGCCAAGTTTCGGGACAGTACAAAAACATTCAGTACTTC. This encodes CASSQVSGQYKNIQYF.